This T cell receptor beta chain is drawn from a study of glioma-infiltrating T cells after dendritic cell vaccination. Study context: Between about 2003 and 2012, patients got autologous tumor lysate-pulsed dendritic cell vaccines. Study outcomes and limitations: Longer survival after dendritic cell vaccination followed higher pretreatment TIL content.

Time point in this sample: after dendritic cell vaccination, including at tumor progression/relapse. Using immunoSEQ multiplex PCR, the repertoire was profiled, and TCRdb retains in-frame clones only, with some absent. The sample yields 85,000 to 100,000 clones, roughly 77% seen once. With respect to this clone: What it binds is not known.

This CDR3 spans 15 amino acids. With 4 bases clipped from V and 0 bases from J, the junction kept 2 bases outside the gene matches. Per the germline V gene, CDR1 is SQVTM and CDR2 is ANQGSEA. The clonotype originates from a human donor with glioblastoma. The J gene is TRBJ2-6, the V gene TRBV29-1, with TRBD1 matching over 8 bases. Source: blood, taken after dendritic cell vaccination. CDR3 in DNA: TGCAGCGTTGGGACAGGGACCTCTGGGGCCAACGTCCTGACTTTC. Its translation: CSVGTGTSGANVLTF.